This is a list of T cell receptor beta chains from one sample in a study of identifying expanded T cells in peripheral blood. Method: immunoSEQ multiplex PCR; TCRdb's copy keeps in-frame clones and lacks some. The sample lists approximately 140,000 clones, 70% to 90% occurring once. Sequencing used blood. The receptors originated from a person aged 18-69 years in good health. CDR3s include the opening cysteine and the closing phenylalanine or tryptophan. The D gene is left open where the match is weak. The size of a clone is reported for some rows only, either as once, few or many, or as a class for expanded clones.

>TRBJ2-2|-|TRBV6-5|-
TGTGCCAGCAGTTACTCGGGATTGAACACCGGGGAGCTGTTTTTT
CASSYSGLNTGELFF
>TRBJ2-6|-|TRBV7-3|-
TGTGCCAGCAGCACAGGGTTCTCTGGGGCCAACGTCCTGACTTTC
CASSTGFSGANVLTF
>TRBJ1-1|-|TRBV11-2|-
TGTGCCAGCAGCCGCATCGGGGGGATGAACACTGAAGCTTTCTTT
CASSRIGGMNTEAFF
>TRBJ2-7|TRBD1|TRBV19|-
TGTGCCAGTAGTATTGGGGACAGGACCTACGAGCAGTACTTC
CASSIGDRTYEQYF
>TRBJ1-6|TRBD1|TRBV5-4|few
TGTGCCAGCAGCGGGGGGACAGCTAATTCACCCCTCCACTTT
CASSGGTANSPLHF
>TRBJ2-3|TRBD2|TRBV28|-
TGTGCCAGCAGTACGCCAGGACTAGCGGGAACAGATACGCAGTATTTT
CASSTPGLAGTDTQYF
>TRBJ2-5|TRBD2|TRBV7-2|-
TGTGCCAGCAGCCCAAGGTCAGGGAGGGGAGAGACCCAGTACTTC
CASSPRSGRGETQYF
>TRBJ1-5|-|TRBV7-2|-
TGTGCCAGCAGCTTTATACCTTCTAGCAATCAGCCCCAGCATTTT
CASSFIPSSNQPQHF
>TRBJ2-1|-|TRBV29-1|-
TGCAGCGGGGGGAAGGACGGGTGGGGCTACAATGAGCAGTTCTTC
CSGGKDGWGYNEQFF
>TRBJ2-2|-|TRBV6-5|-
TGTGCCACCGCCTACAGGGTTTCCGGGGAGCTGTTTTTT
CATAYRVSGELFF